This entry lists 13 T cell receptor beta chains sequenced from one sample in a study of CD8+ T cells in alopecia areata. Isolated RNA was reverse transcribed into cDNA used as the sequencing template. The method was immunoSEQ multiplex PCR; TCRdb's version includes in-frame clones alone and lacks a portion of them. The sample lists about 150,000 clones, 87% seen once, with about 15% in the top ten. The sequenced sample was CD8+ T cells sorted from blood, obtained at week 0. Receptors originate from a human donor with alopecia areata.

This chain uses TRBV7-9 with TRBJ2-5, with 11 bases that match TRBD1. V lost 6 bases, J lost 2 bases, and 8 bases stayed unmatched. This CDR3 is built from 16 residues. Germline V gene data show CDR1 as SEHNR and CDR2 as FQNEAQ (reference sequence). The CDR3 DNA is TGTGCCAGCAGGACCGGACAGGGGGCAGAACAAGAGACCCAGTACTTC. Residues: CASRTGQGAEQETQYF.

This rearrangement joins TRBV13 to TRBJ2-7, with TRBD2 matching 11 bases. The CDR3 length is 13 residues. The germline V gene encodes CDR1 PRHDT and CDR2 FYEKMQ (reference sequence). The V gene end was trimmed by 5 bases and the J gene end by 5 bases; junction bases not matched to a gene: 2. As DNA, the CDR3 is TGTGCCAGCAGCCTTAGCGGGGGGGACGAGCAGTACTTC. This sequence encodes CASSLSGGDEQYF. The complete variable domain, with remaining parts taken from reference TRBV13 and TRBJ2-7, reads AAGVIQSPRHLIKEKRETATLKCYPIPRHDTVYWYQQGPGQDPQFLISFYEKMQSDKGSIPDRFSAQQFSDYHSELNMSSLELGDSALYFCASSLSGGDEQYFGPGTRLTVT.

This clone appeared a few times. The V gene is TRBV4-1, the J gene TRBJ2-1; D gene ambiguous. V lost 2 bases, J lost 6 bases, and 2 bases lay in between. The CDR3 loop spans 11 amino acids. Germline V lookup: CDR1 MGHRA, CDR2 YSYEKL. The CDR3, as DNA: TGCGCCAGCAGCCAATCCAATGAGCAGTTCTTC. This sequence encodes CASSQSNEQFF.

The gene calls are TRBV11-2 and TRBJ2-2, with 11 bases lining up with TRBD2. The CDR3 spans 17 residues. From germline, CDR1 is SGHAT and CDR2 FQNNGV. V lost 2 bases to trimming and J lost 3 bases; unmatched junction nucleotides: 5. CDR3 amino acids: CASSLSSGGPDTGELFF. CDR3 DNA sequence: TGTGCCAGCAGCTTATCTAGCGGGGGGCCTGACACCGGGGAGCTGTTTTTT.

The table lists this clone with a few counts. The J gene is TRBJ2-7, the V gene TRBV29-1, with no clear D. The CDR3 has 13 amino acids. Germline loops: CDR1 SQVTM, CDR2 ANQGSEA. V lost 5 bases and J 2 bases, leaving 13 bases between the germline ends. The DNA of the CDR3 is TGCAGCGTTCCGAAAGGACCCACCTACGAGCAGTACTTC. It is translated as CSVPKGPTYEQYF.

The gene calls are TRBV29-1 and TRBJ2-1; D call uncertain. Trimming took 5 bases from V and 0 from J, leaving 8 bases between them. Germline CDR1 reads SQVTM; CDR2 reads ANQGSEA. CDR3 length: 13 amino acids. CDR3 loop: CSVSAASYNEQFF. The CDR3 region has the DNA TGCAGCGTTTCGGCAGCCTCCTACAATGAGCAGTTCTTC.

The J gene is TRBJ2-5, the V gene TRBV27; 9 bases map to TRBD2. CDR3 length: 17 residues. With V trimmed by 1 base and J by 5 bases, 11 bases remained unmatched. CDR1 and CDR2 (germline): MNHEY, SMNVEV (reference sequence). The CDR3 DNA is TGTGCCAGCAGTTTATACCTCACTAGCGGGCCCCACGAGACCCAGTACTTC. This codes for CASSLYLTSGPHETQYF.

This clone was seen once. CDR3 in amino acids: CSVDRGQGAPEAFF. CDR3 DNA sequence: TGCAGCGTTGATCGCGGACAGGGGGCACCTGAAGCTTTCTTT. This chain connects TRBV29-1 to TRBJ1-1; 11 bases are a match to TRBD1. The V gene end was trimmed by 3 bases and the J gene end by 6 bases; junction bases not matched to a gene: 6. The germline CDR1 and CDR2 sequences are SQVTM and ANQGSEA. The CDR3 loop spans 14 amino acids.

The V call is TRBV29-1, the J call TRBJ2-7, with 7 bases that match TRBD1. Germline lookup yields CDR1 SQVTM and CDR2 ANQGSEA. This CDR3 has 13 residues. V dropped 6 bases and J dropped 0; count of bases not matched to a gene: 5. The CDR3 sequence: CSVHRDSSYEQYF. In DNA, the CDR3 is TGCAGCGTACACCGGGACAGCTCCTACGAGCAGTACTTC.

CDR3 residues: CSVYGVQGSWDTQYF. CDR3 DNA sequence: TGCAGCGTTTACGGCGTCCAGGGGAGTTGGGATACGCAGTATTTT. This chain joins TRBV29-1 and TRBJ2-3; possibly TRBD1 for D (6 bases). V was shortened by 5 bases and J by 6 bases, with 21 bases between the two germline ends. Germline V lookup: CDR1 SQVTM, CDR2 ANQGSEA. This CDR3 contains 15 residues.

The rearrangement uses TRBV27 and TRBJ2-7; no reliable D call. Between the trimmed V and J ends, which lost 6 bases and 0 bases, there was a span of 15 bases. Germline V gene sequence: CDR1 MNHEY, CDR2 SMNVEV (reference sequence). This CDR3 region has 15 residues. The CDR3 DNA reads as TGTGCCAGCAGCTCAGGATCTCATTCCTCCTACGAGCAGTACTTC. Encoded protein: CASSSGSHSSYEQYF.

In nucleotides, the CDR3 is TGTGCCAGCAGCTCCAGGGATTCCTCTGAAGCTTTCTTT. This codes for CASSSRDSSEAFF. The chain couples TRBV11-3 to TRBJ1-1, with D possibly matching TRBD1 (5 bases). The CDR3 has 13 residues. Trimming left V 4 bases short and J 6 bases short, with 12 bases between. Germline CDR1 is SGHNT and CDR2 is YENEEA.

The chain is built from TRBV5-6 and TRBJ2-7, with TRBD2 matching 7 bases. Germline V lookup: CDR1 SGHDT, CDR2 YYEEEE. CDR3 size: 14 residues. Trimming at V came to 4 bases and at J to 2 bases, leaving 6 bases not matched to a gene. The CDR3 DNA is TGTGCCAGCAGCGCAACCGGGACTACCTACGAGCAGTACTTC. It specifies CASSATGTTYEQYF.